One and the same sample provided the 21 T cell receptor beta chains below, sequenced in a study of blood T cell repertoires in COVID-19. TCRdb keeps only in-frame clones here, not all; method: immunoSEQ multiplex PCR. This table holds approximately 470,000 clones, approximately 86% found once. The sequenced sample was PBMCs or T cells enriched from blood (not recorded which). The source of these receptors is a woman aged 18-30 years who had recovered from COVID-19.

The rearrangement uses TRBV3-1 (or the pseudogene TRBV3-2) and TRBJ2-5; 7 bases map to TRBD2. Trimming cost V 2 bases and J 5 bases; bases outside gene matches: 14. The CDR3 is 17 residues long. Germline loops: CDR1 LGHDT, CDR2 YNNKEL (reference sequence). The CDR3 DNA follows: TGTGCCAGCAGCCAAATCGGGAGCGGGACGGAGCGGGAGACCCAGTACTTC. Its translation is CASSQIGSGTERETQYF.

J is TRBJ1-5 and V is TRBV12-5; D uncertain. Trimming stripped 3 bases from V and 6 bases from J, with 9 bases between. Germline CDR1 and CDR2: LGHNT and FRNRAP. The CDR3 has 13 residues. The CDR3 sequence: CASGLEAGQPQHF. In DNA, the CDR3 is TGTGCTAGTGGTTTAGAGGCTGGTCAGCCCCAGCATTTT.

This clone was observed once. The chain joins TRBV4-2 to TRBJ1-3; tentatively, D is TRBD1 (6 bases). There are 17 residues in the CDR3. Between the trimmed V and J ends, which lost 5 bases and 3 bases, there was a span of 20 bases. Germline V gives CDR1 LGHNA, CDR2 YNFKEQ. CDR3 amino acids: CASSKVTGAGGGNTIYF. CDR3 nucleotides: TGTGCCAGCAGCAAAGTTACGGGGGCGGGAGGTGGAAACACCATATATTTT.

DNA for the CDR3: TGTGCCAGCAGCCCCACTAGCGGGGGGGCGACCGGGGAGCTGTTTTTT. Translated: CASSPTSGGATGELFF. The rearrangement joins TRBV7-9 to TRBJ2-2; 13 bases are a match to TRBD2. V lost 5 bases, J lost 5 bases, and 5 bases stayed unmatched. CDR3 length equals 16 residues. Per the germline V gene, CDR1 is SEHNR and CDR2 is FQNEAQ (reference sequence).

V gene TRBV7-2 combines with J gene TRBJ1-2; D gene unclear. This CDR3 comprises 12 residues. The V end was cut by 7 bases, the J end by 5 bases, with 11 bases between. Looked up from germline, CDR1 is SGHTA and CDR2 is FQGNSA. CDR3 in amino acids: CASTGSSYGYTF. CDR3 DNA sequence: TGTGCCAGCACCGGGAGTTCGTATGGCTACACCTTC.

The rearrangement links TRBV29-1 to TRBJ2-5, with 9 bases that match TRBD1. CDR3 size: 11 residues. Germline V gene sequence: CDR1 SQVTM, CDR2 ANQGSEA. Unmatched junction bases numbered 2, after V lost 6 bases and J lost 6 bases. The DNA for the CDR3 is TGCAGCGTACAGGGGGCACAGACCCAGTACTTC. Translating gives CSVQGAQTQYF.

This clone was seen a single time. The genes are TRBV2 and TRBJ1-2, with D possibly TRBD1 on 5 matching bases. The V end lost 7 bases, the J end lost 1 base, and 16 bases lay between the germline ends. CDR3 length: 15 residues. Germline CDR1 SNHLY, CDR2 FYNNEI. The CDR3 nucleotides read TGTGCCAGCATCCCGGACACGAACCTTAACTATGGCTACACCTTC. Translating gives CASIPDTNLNYGYTF.

This clone was seen only once. J is TRBJ1-2 and V is TRBV5-1, with D tentatively TRBD1 (5 bases). Germline loops: CDR1 SGHRS, CDR2 YFSETQ. This CDR3 is built from 16 residues. V lost 2 bases, J lost 8 bases, and 22 bases lay in between. The CDR3 DNA reads as TGCGCCAGCAGCTTCGCGGGGCCAGGGATCGTAGGGGGCTACACCTTC. This gives the protein CASSFAGPGIVGGYTF. Variable domain in full (rest from reference TRBV5-1 and TRBJ1-2): KAGVTQTPRYLIKTRGQQVTLSCSPISGHRSVSWYQQTPGQGLQFLFEYFSETQRNKGNFPGRFSGRQFSNSRSEMNVSTLELGDSALYLCASSFAGPGIVGGYTFGSGTRLTVV.

The V gene is TRBV7-9, the J gene TRBJ1-1; maybe TRBD1 (6 bases). Trimming left V 3 bases short and J 0 bases short, with 8 bases between. Germline-derived CDR1 and CDR2 are SEHNR and FQNEAQ (reference sequence). CDR3 size: 14 residues. The CDR3: CASSFTGLNTEAFF. The CDR3 region has the DNA TGTGCCAGCAGCTTTACAGGGTTGAACACTGAAGCTTTCTTT. Full variable domain (outside the CDR3, taken from reference TRBV7-9 and TRBJ1-1): DTGVSQNPRHKITKRGQNVTFRCDPISEHNRLYWYRQTLGQGPEFLTYFQNEAQLEKSRLLSDRFSAERPKGSFSTLEIQRTEQGDSAMYLCASSFTGLNTEAFFGQGTRLTVV.

A few counts support this clone. The V and J genes are TRBV12-5 and TRBJ1-5, with unresolved D. Germline loops: CDR1 LGHNT, CDR2 FRNRAP. The CDR3 loop spans 17 amino acids. Trimming cost V 0 bases and J 2 bases, with 14 bases left between them. CDR3 nucleotide sequence: TGTGCTAGTGGTTTGGTGCTTTATGGGGAGGGCAATCAGCCCCAGCATTTT. This sequence encodes CASGLVLYGEGNQPQHF.

The V gene is TRBV27, the J gene TRBJ2-3; the D gene is possibly TRBD2 (5 bases). V was clipped by 3 bases and J by 9 bases, with 10 bases between them. Germline CDR1 MNHEY, CDR2 SMNVEV (reference sequence). The CDR3 consists of 12 residues. CDR3 DNA sequence: TGTGCCAGCAGTTTTCTAAGCGGCACGCAGTATTTT. The encoded protein is CASSFLSGTQYF.

The CDR3 region is CASSELAASYYTF. Written as DNA, the CDR3 is TGTGCCAGCAGTGAACTAGCAGCAAGCTACTACACCTTC. This sequence joins TRBV6-1 and TRBJ1-2, with no clear D. The V end lost 2 bases, the J end lost 10 bases, and 14 bases lay between the germline ends. The germline CDR1 and CDR2 sequences are MNHNS and SASEGT. This CDR3 spans 13 amino acids.

The rearrangement uses TRBV5-8 and TRBJ1-1; the match to TRBD1 covers 7 bases. J was trimmed by 3 bases and V by 0 bases; bases with no gene match: 2. The V gene's germline CDR1 is SGHTS and CDR2 YDEGEE. The CDR3 runs to 14 residues. This CDR3 is CASSLDRGYTEAFF. In nucleotides, the CDR3 is TGTGCCAGCAGCTTGGACAGGGGCTACACTGAAGCTTTCTTT.

In its sample, this clone was seen once. The chain employs TRBV5-6 and TRBJ1-2, with D uncertain. The CDR3 extends over 12 amino acids. With 4 bases removed from V and 8 bases from J, the gap between germline ends came to 12 bases. Germline CDR1 SGHDT, CDR2 YYEEEE. The CDR3 bases are TGTGCCAGCAGCCGGGCGACGGGAGGCTACACCTTC. Translated, it gives CASSRATGGYTF. The whole variable domain, filled in from reference TRBV5-6 and TRBJ1-2, reads DAGVTQSPTHLIKTRGQQVTLRCSPKSGHDTVSWYQQALGQGPQFIFQYYEEEERQRGNFPDRFSGHQFPNYSSELNVNALLLGDSALYLCASSRATGGYTFGSGTRLTVV.

This chain links TRBV5-1 with TRBJ2-1, with 8 bases that match TRBD2. CDR1 and CDR2 from the germline V gene are SGHRS and YFSETQ. The CDR3 runs 15 residues. V shed 2 bases and J 1 base; nucleotides not matched to a gene: 2. The CDR3 DNA follows: TGCGCCAGCAGCTTAGCGGGGGTTTCCTACAATGAGCAGTTCTTC. This gives the protein CASSLAGVSYNEQFF. Full variable domain (missing parts from reference TRBV5-1 and TRBJ2-1): KAGVTQTPRYLIKTRGQQVTLSCSPISGHRSVSWYQQTPGQGLQFLFEYFSETQRNKGNFPGRFSGRQFSNSRSEMNVSTLELGDSALYLCASSLAGVSYNEQFFGPGTRLTVL.

The V and J genes are TRBV10-2 and TRBJ1-1, with TRBD1 matching 7 bases. CDR3 length equals 15 residues. V lost 6 bases, J lost 2 bases, and 9 bases stayed unmatched. Germline values: CDR1 WSHSY, CDR2 SAAADI. CDR3 protein: CASRGTGVLNTEAFF. The CDR3 DNA reads as TGCGCCAGCAGGGGAACAGGGGTCTTAAACACTGAAGCTTTCTTT.

In the case of this clone: This sample also contains other DNA sequences that code for the same CDR3. The chain carries TRBV11-2 and TRBJ2-5; 9 bases align to TRBD2. Germline CDR1 reads SGHAT; CDR2 reads FQNNGV. After removal of 1 base from V and 2 bases from J, the junction contained 2 bases not matched to a gene. This CDR3 comprises 15 residues. Here the CDR3 reads CASSLAAGGQETQYF. The CDR3 nucleotides read TGTGCCAGCAGCTTAGCCGCGGGGGGGCAAGAGACCCAGTACTTC.

This clone was counted a single time. This chain joins TRBV28 and TRBJ2-7; no reliable D call. V shed 4 bases and J shed 0 bases, with 10 bases lying between them. CDR3 size: 14 residues. Per germline, CDR1 MDHEN and CDR2 SYDVKM. CDR3 DNA: TGTGCCAGCAGTTCGCCGGCTAGCTCCTACGAGCAGTACTTC. Translation: CASSSPASSYEQYF.

The J gene is TRBJ1-1, the V gene TRBV2, with D possibly TRBD1 on 6 matching bases. This CDR3 is 15 amino acids long. Trimming shortened V by 8 bases and J by 3 bases, and 19 bases separated the two germline ends. Germline loops: CDR1 SNHLY, CDR2 FYNNEI. The CDR3 DNA reads TGTGCCAGCCTAACAGTGAGGGGGGGGGACACTGAAGCTTTCTTT. Translation: CASLTVRGGDTEAFF.

This chain uses TRBV6-5 with TRBJ1-1; the match to TRBD1 covers 8 bases. The CDR3 spans 14 residues. The V segment lost 7 bases and the J segment 2 bases; nucleotides outside the gene matches: 6. Germline V gene sequence: CDR1 MNHEY, CDR2 SVGAGI. CDR3 DNA sequence: TGTGCCAGCACCCTAGGACAGGGTAACACTGAAGCTTTCTTT. This translates into CASTLGQGNTEAFF.

V and J are TRBV4-1 and TRBJ2-3, with a weak D call TRBD1 (5 bases). V shed 4 bases and J shed 5 bases, with 19 bases lying between them. The CDR3 has 16 amino acids. The germline V gene has CDR1 MGHRA and CDR2 YSYEKL. The CDR3 DNA follows: TGCGCCAGCAGCCCCCCAGGGCGGAGTCGCTTAGATACGCAGTATTTT. Protein product: CASSPPGRSRLDTQYF.